A single sample gave rise to the 15 T cell receptor beta chains below, sequenced in a study of patients and donors after allogeneic stem cell transplantation. One entry per CDR3 protein results from TCRdb running MiXCR on the RT-PCR reads. The sample includes about 410,000 distinct CDR3 sequences, more than 15% of them seen just once. What was sequenced was blood, either unsorted or a sorted T cell fraction (not recorded which). The receptor source for this set is a human donor who was either an allogeneic HSCT recipient or a stem cell or donor lymphocyte infusion donor (not recorded which). It is not recorded whose cells these are; they may come from a transplant donor.

This rearrangement joins TRBV7-9 to TRBJ2-7; 8 bases match TRBD1. The CDR3 totals 15 residues. Per the germline V gene, CDR1 is SEHNR and CDR2 is FQNEAQ (reference sequence). The junction had 10 bases not matched to a gene; V was cut back by 3 bases and J by 6 bases. For the CDR3, the DNA is TGTGCCAGCAGCTTGGGTTCTACAGGGGGAAGCGAGCAGTACTTC. Residues: CASSLGSTGGSEQYF.

V usage is TRBV4-2 and J usage is TRBJ2-5; 13 positions match TRBD2. CDR3 size: 17 residues. Looked up from germline, CDR1 is LGHNA and CDR2 is YNFKEQ. The trim removed 1 base at V and 5 bases at J, leaving 7 bases unmatched. The CDR3, as DNA: TGTGCCAGCAGCCAAGGGACTAGCGGGGGTGAATGGGAGACCCAGTACTTC. Translating gives CASSQGTSGGEWETQYF.

This clonotype was recorded many times. CDR3: CASSLYRASYNEQFF. CDR3 bases: TGCGCCAGCAGCTTGTACAGGGCTTCCTACAATGAGCAGTTCTTC. The V gene is TRBV5-1, the J gene TRBJ2-1; the D gene is possibly TRBD1 (6 bases). CDR1 is SGHRS, CDR2 YFSETQ, per germline. Trimming left V 1 base short and J 1 base short, with 9 bases between. The CDR3 totals 15 residues.

The chain uses TRBV6-5 and TRBJ2-6; D is unclear. CDR1 is MNHEY and CDR2 is SVGAGI in the germline V gene. The CDR3 loop spans 19 amino acids. Trimming took off 0 bases at V and 2 bases at J, with 17 bases between the two ends. CDR3 protein: CASSYSWRQGGAGANVLTF. CDR3 bases: TGTGCCAGCAGTTACTCGTGGCGACAAGGTGGGGCTGGGGCCAACGTCCTGACTTTC.

This clonotype showed up just a few times. This sequence joins TRBV18 and TRBJ2-7, with 10 bases lining up with TRBD2. Per germline, CDR1 KGHSH and CDR2 LQKENI. V lost 6 bases to trimming and J lost 2 bases; unmatched junction nucleotides: 7. The CDR3 loop spans 15 amino acids. The CDR3 region is CASSTTSGETYEQYF. CDR3 coding DNA: TGTGCCAGCTCGACTACTAGCGGGGAAACCTACGAGCAGTACTTC. The full variable domain, completed using reference TRBV18 and TRBJ2-7, is NAGVMQNPRHLVRRRGQEARLRCSPMKGHSHVYWYRQLPEEGLKFMVYLQKENIIDESGMPKERFSAEFPKEGPSILRIQQVVRGDSAAYFCASSTTSGETYEQYFGPGTRLTVT.

This clonotype turned up a few times. This chain joins TRBV5-1 and TRBJ2-5; TRBD1 is a possible D gene (5 bases). This CDR3 region has 14 residues. Trimming removed 0 bases from V and 5 bases from J, with 11 bases in between. CDR1 SGHRS and CDR2 YFSETQ come from the germline V gene. CDR3 in amino acids: CASSLAFRAETQYF. The CDR3, as DNA: TGCGCCAGCAGCTTGGCTTTCAGGGCCGAGACCCAGTACTTC.

Concerning this clonotype: One junction end disagrees with the germline gene, perhaps due to a read error. This chain uses TRBV5-1 with TRBJ1-3; D unresolved. CDR3 length equals 15 residues. Germline-derived CDR1 and CDR2 are SGHRS and YFSETQ. CDR3 nucleotides: TGCGCCAGCAGCTTGGGACGGAGCTCTAGAAACACCATATATTTT. Translated, it gives CASSLGRSSRNTIYF. Full variable domain (remainder filled in from reference TRBV5-1 and TRBJ1-3): KAGVTQTPRYLIKTRGQQVTLSCSPISGHRSVSWYQQTPGQGLQFLFEYFSETQRNKGNFPGRFSGRQFSNSRSEMNVSTLELGDSALYLCASSLGRSSRNTIYFGEGSWLTVV.

The chain has TRBV6-2 or TRBV6-3 and TRBJ2-3; D not certain. The V and J ends lost 7 bases and 8 bases respectively, with 16 bases between them. The germline gives CDR1 MNHEY, CDR2 SVGEGT. The CDR3 extends over 13 amino acids. The CDR3 loop is CASTYPAPGTQYF. CDR3 in DNA: TGTGCCAGCACCTACCCGGCGCCAGGTACGCAGTATTTT.

The J gene is TRBJ2-1, the V gene TRBV20-1; D call uncertain. CDR1 is DFQATT, CDR2 SNEGSKA, per germline (reference sequence). This CDR3 spans 15 amino acids. Trimming removed 0 bases from V and 6 bases from J, with 15 bases in between. This chain's CDR3 is CSARDYRPPANEQFF. The CDR3, as DNA: TGCAGTGCTAGAGATTACCGACCTCCTGCCAATGAGCAGTTCTTC.

V gene TRBV11-2 combines with J gene TRBJ1-1; TRBD1 is a possible D gene (6 bases). Germline loops: CDR1 SGHAT, CDR2 FQNNGV. The CDR3 is made up of 14 amino acids. V lost 5 bases, J lost 3 bases, and 13 bases lay in between. The CDR3 DNA follows: TGTGCCAGCAGCATTCAGGGGCGGGACACTGAAGCTTTCTTT. This translates into CASSIQGRDTEAFF. Looking up the rest from reference TRBV11-2 and TRBJ1-1 gives the full variable domain: EAGVAQSPRYKIIEKRQSVAFWCNPISGHATLYWYQQILGQGPKLLIQFQNNGVVDDSQLPKDRFSAERLKGVDSTLKIQPAKLEDSAVYLCASSIQGRDTEAFFGQGTRLTVV.

The V call is TRBV6-1, the J call TRBJ2-5, with D perhaps given as TRBD1 or TRBD2 (5 bases each). Trimming stripped 5 bases from V and 5 bases from J, with 12 bases between. From germline, CDR1 is MNHNS and CDR2 SASEGT. The CDR3 consists of 13 residues. CDR3 bases: TGTGCCAGCAGTACGGGACCACTTGAGACCCAGTACTTC. Translation gives CASSTGPLETQYF.

This clonotype was seen more than once but under ten times. The CDR3 spells CASSLPGGTGAYNEQFF. For the CDR3, the DNA is TGCGCCAGCAGCCTCCCAGGTGGGACAGGGGCTTACAATGAGCAGTTCTTC. The chain combines TRBV4-1 with TRBJ2-1, with 10 bases identical to TRBD1. CDR1 and CDR2 (germline): MGHRA, YSYEKL. V gave up 4 bases and J gave up 4 bases; unmatched junction bases: 10. The CDR3 is made up of 17 amino acids.

This clonotype was counted only a few times. The gene calls are TRBV20-1 and TRBJ2-7; 8 bases agree with TRBD1. Per germline, CDR1 DFQATT and CDR2 SNEGSKA (reference sequence). This CDR3 has 12 amino acids. V shed 4 bases, J shed 6 bases, and the junction held 5 bases outside the gene matches. The CDR3 here is CSAIWDRREQYF. The CDR3 coding sequence is TGCAGTGCTATCTGGGACAGGCGCGAGCAGTACTTC.

This clonotype was counted many times. The V gene is TRBV5-1, the J gene TRBJ2-7; 8 bases are shared with TRBD1. Germline CDR1 reads SGHRS; CDR2 reads YFSETQ. V lost 2 bases, J lost 5 bases, and 9 bases stayed unmatched. This CDR3 is 15 amino acids long. The CDR3 reads CASSFPTGAMNEQYF. CDR3 bases: TGCGCCAGCAGCTTCCCGACAGGGGCGATGAACGAGCAGTACTTC.

V gene TRBV24-1 combines with J gene TRBJ2-5; tentative D call: TRBD2 (5 bases). The CDR3 loop spans 15 amino acids. Germline V gene lookup returns CDR1 KGHDR and CDR2 SFDVKD. V was trimmed by 3 bases and J by 2 bases, leaving 12 bases between them. In nucleotides, the CDR3 is TGTGCCACCAGTGATCCCGGGAACATACAAGAGACCCAGTACTTC. Protein product: CATSDPGNIQETQYF.